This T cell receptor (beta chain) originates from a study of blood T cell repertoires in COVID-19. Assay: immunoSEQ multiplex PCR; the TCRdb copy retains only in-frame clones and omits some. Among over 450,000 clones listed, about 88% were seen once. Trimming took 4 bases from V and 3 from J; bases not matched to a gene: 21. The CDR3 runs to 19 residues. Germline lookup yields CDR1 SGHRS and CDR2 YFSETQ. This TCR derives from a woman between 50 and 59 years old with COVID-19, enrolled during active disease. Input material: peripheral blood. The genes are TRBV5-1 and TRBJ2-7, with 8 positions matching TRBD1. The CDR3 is CASSRQFSPQGARGYEQYF. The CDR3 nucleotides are TGCGCCAGCAGCCGGCAATTTAGTCCTCAGGGGGCAAGAGGCTACGAGCAGTACTTC. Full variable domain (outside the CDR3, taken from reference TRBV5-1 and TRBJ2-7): KAGVTQTPRYLIKTRGQQVTLSCSPISGHRSVSWYQQTPGQGLQFLFEYFSETQRNKGNFPGRFSGRQFSNSRSEMNVSTLELGDSALYLCASSRQFSPQGARGYEQYFGPGTRLTVT.